This T cell receptor beta chain was observed in a study of T cells in Graves' hyperthyroidism and ophthalmopathy. Study findings and constraints: In blood, most of the thyroid clonotypes expanded above 0.001 were also present. Model predictions of ophthalmopathy came a median approximately 6.5 months before onset. Through a model of 13 V-J features, ophthalmopathy was separated from stable hyperthyroidism.

Amplified regions were TCR beta CDR3 sequences from RNA transcripts. The HTBI primer set was used in a first-round RT-PCR of the TCR CDR3. TCRdb used MiXCR to reprocess the multiplex PCR reads, holding one entry per CDR3 protein. The data contain about 540,000 distinct CDR3 sequences, about half of them singletons. The CDR3 spans 13 residues. V was trimmed by 1 base and J by 3 bases, leaving 10 bases between them. Per the germline V gene, CDR1 is SQVTM and CDR2 is ANQGSEA. This clonotype was observed many times. Its target is not known. This chain joins TRBV29-1 and TRBJ2-7, with TRBD1 as a possible D gene (6 bases). This sequence was found in a woman under 30 with Graves' hyperthyroidism. The sample taken for sequencing was peripheral blood or thyroid tissue (not recorded which). Here the CDR3 reads CSVEAGDNYEQYF. CDR3 nucleotides: TGCAGCGTTGAAGCAGGGGACAACTACGAGCAGTACTTC.